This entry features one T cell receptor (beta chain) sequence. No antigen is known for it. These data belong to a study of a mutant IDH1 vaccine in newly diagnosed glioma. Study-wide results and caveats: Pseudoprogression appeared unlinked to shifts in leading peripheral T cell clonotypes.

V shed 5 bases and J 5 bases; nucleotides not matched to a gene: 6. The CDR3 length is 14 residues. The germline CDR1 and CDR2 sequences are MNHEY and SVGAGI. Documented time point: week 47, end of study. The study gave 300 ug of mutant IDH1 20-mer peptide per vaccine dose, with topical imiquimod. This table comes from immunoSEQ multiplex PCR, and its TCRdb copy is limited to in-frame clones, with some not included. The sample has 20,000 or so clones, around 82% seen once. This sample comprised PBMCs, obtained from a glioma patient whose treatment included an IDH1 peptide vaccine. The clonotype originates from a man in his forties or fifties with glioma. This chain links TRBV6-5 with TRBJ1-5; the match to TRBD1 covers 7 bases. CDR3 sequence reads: CASSDREAHQPQHF. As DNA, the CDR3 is TGTGCCAGCAGTGACAGGGAGGCCCATCAGCCCCAGCATTTT.